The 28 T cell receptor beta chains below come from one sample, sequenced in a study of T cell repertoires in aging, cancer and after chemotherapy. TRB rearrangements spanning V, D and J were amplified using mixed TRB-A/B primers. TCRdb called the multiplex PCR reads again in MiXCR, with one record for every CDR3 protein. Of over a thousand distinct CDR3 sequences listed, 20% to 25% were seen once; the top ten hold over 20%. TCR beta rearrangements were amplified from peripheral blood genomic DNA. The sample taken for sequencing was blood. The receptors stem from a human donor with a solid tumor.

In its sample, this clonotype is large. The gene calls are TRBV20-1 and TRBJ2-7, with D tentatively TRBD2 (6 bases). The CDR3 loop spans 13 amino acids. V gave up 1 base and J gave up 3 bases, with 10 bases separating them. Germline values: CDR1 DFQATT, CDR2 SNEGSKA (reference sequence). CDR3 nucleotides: TGCAGTGCTAGAGCGGCGGGAAGCTACGAGCAGTACTTC. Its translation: CSARAAGSYEQYF.

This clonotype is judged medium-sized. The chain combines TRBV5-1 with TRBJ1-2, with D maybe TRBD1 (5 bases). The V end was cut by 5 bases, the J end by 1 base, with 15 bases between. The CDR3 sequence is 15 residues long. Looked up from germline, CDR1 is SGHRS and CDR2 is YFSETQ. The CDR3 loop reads CASRQTGTDNYGYTF. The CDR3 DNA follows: TGCGCCAGCAGGCAAACAGGTACCGATAACTATGGCTACACCTTC.

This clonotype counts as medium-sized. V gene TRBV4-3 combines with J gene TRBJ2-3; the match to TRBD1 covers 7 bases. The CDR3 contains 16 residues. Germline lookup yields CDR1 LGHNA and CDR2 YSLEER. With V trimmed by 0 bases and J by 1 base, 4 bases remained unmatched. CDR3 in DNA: TGCGCCAGCAGCCAAGATAGGCAGGGGGGCACAGATACGCAGTATTTT. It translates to CASSQDRQGGTDTQYF.

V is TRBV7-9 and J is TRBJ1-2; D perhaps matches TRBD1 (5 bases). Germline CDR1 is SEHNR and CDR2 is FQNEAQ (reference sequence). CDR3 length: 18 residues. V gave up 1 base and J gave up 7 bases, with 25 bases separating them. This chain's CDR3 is CASSLDWGYGGDEPGYTF. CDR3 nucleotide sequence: TGTGCCAGCAGCTTAGATTGGGGATATGGAGGGGATGAACCTGGCTACACCTTC.

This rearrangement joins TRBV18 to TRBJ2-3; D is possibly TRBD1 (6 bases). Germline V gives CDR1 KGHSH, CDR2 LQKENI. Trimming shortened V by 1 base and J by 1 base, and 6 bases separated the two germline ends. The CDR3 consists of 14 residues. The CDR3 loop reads CASSPQGGTDTQYF. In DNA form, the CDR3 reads TGTGCCAGCTCACCACAGGGGGGCACAGATACGCAGTATTTT. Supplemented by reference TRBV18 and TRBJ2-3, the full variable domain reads NAGVMQNPRHLVRRRGQEARLRCSPMKGHSHVYWYRQLPEEGLKFMVYLQKENIIDESGMPKERFSAEFPKEGPSILRIQQVVRGDSAAYFCASSPQGGTDTQYFGPGTRLTVL.

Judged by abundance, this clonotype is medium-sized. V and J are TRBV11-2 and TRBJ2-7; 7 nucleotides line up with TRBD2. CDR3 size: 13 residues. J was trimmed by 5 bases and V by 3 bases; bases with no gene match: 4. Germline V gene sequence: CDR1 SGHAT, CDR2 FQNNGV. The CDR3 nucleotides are TGTGCCAGCAGCTTCGGCGGGAGCGACGAGCAGTACTTC. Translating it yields CASSFGGSDEQYF.

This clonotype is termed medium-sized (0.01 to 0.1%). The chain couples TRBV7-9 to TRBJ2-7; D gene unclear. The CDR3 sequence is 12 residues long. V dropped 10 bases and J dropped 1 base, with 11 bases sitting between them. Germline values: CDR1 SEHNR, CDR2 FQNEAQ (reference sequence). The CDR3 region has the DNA TGTGCCACTTCTGGGCCATCCTACGAGCAGTACTTC. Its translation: CATSGPSYEQYF. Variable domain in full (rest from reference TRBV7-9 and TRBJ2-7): DTGVSQNPRHKITKRGQNVTFRCDPISEHNRLYWYRQTLGQGPEFLTYFQNEAQLEKSRLLSDRFSAERPKGSFSTLEIQRTEQGDSAMYLCATSGPSYEQYFGPGTRLTVT.

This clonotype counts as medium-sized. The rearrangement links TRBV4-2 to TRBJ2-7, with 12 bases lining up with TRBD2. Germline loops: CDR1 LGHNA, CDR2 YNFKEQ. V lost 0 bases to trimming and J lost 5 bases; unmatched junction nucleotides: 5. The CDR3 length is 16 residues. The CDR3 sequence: CASSQDPTSGGDEQYF. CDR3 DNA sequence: TGTGCCAGCAGCCAAGATCCGACTAGCGGGGGAGACGAGCAGTACTTC.

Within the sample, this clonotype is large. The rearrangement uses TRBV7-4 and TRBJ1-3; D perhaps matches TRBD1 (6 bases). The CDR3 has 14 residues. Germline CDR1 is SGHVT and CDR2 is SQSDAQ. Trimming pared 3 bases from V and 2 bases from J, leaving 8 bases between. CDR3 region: CASSLGTPGNTIYF. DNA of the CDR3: TGTGCCAGCAGCTTGGGGACACCTGGAAACACCATATATTTT.

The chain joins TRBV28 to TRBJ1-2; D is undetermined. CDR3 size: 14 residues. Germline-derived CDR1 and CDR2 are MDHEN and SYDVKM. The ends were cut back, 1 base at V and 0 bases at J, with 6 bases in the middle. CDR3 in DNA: TGTGCCAGCAGTTTATTAGGGTCTAACTATGGCTACACCTTC. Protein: CASSLLGSNYGYTF.

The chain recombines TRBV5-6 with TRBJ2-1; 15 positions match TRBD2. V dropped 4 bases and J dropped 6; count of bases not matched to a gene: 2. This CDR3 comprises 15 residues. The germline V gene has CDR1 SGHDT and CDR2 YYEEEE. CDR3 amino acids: CASSPGLAGGNEQFF. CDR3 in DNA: TGTGCCAGCAGCCCGGGACTAGCGGGGGGCAATGAGCAGTTCTTC.

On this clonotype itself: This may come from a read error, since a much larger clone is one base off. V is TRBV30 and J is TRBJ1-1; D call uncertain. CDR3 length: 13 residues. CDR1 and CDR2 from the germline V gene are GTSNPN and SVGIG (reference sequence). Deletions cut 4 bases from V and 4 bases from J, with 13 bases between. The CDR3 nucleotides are TGTGCCTGGACCCTGGCCCTGAGCACTGAAGCTTTCTTT. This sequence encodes CAWTLALSTEAFF.

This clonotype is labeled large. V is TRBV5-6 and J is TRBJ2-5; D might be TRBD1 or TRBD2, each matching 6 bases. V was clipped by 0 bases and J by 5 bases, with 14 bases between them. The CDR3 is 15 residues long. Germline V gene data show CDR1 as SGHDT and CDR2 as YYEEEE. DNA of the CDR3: TGTGCCAGCAGCTTGGCCAGGGGAGGAGGCGAGACCCAGTACTTC. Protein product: CASSLARGGGETQYF.

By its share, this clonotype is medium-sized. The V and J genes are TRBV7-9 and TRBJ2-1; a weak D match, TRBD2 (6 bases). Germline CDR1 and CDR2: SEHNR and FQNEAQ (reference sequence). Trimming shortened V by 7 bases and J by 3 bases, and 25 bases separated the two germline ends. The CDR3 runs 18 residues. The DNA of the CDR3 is TGTGCCAGCACTCCAAAAACGGTGGAGGGAGGTTTCTACAATGAGCAGTTCTTC. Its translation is CASTPKTVEGGFYNEQFF.

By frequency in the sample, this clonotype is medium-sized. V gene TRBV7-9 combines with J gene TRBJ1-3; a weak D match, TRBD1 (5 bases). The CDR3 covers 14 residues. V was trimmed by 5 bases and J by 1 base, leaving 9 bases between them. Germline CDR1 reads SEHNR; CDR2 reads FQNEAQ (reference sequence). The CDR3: CASSPRGSGNTIYF. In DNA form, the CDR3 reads TGTGCCAGCAGCCCGAGGGGTTCTGGAAACACCATATATTTT.

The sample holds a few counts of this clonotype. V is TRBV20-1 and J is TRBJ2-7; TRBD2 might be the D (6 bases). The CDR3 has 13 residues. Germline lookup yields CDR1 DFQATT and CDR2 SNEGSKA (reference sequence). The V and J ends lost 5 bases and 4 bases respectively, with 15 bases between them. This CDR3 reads CSAGDWKNYEQYF. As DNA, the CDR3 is TGCAGTGCTGGGGACTGGAAAAATTACGAGCAGTACTTC.

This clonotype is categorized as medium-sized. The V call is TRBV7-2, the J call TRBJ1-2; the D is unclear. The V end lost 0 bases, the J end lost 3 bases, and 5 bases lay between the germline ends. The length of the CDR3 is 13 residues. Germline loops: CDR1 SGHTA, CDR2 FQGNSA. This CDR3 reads CASSLAGYYGYTF. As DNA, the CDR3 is TGTGCCAGCAGCTTAGCAGGGTACTATGGCTACACCTTC.

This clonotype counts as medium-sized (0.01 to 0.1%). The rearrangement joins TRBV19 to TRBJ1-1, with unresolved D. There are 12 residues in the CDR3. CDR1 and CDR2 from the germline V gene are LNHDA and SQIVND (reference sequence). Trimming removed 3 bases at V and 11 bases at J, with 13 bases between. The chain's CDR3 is CASSIPTREAFF. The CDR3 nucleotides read TGTGCCAGTAGTATCCCTACTAGAGAGGCTTTCTTT.

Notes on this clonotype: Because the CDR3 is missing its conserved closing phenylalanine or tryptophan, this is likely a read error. The CDR3 nucleotides are TGTGCCAGCAGCTTATCTAGCGGGAGTGATGAGCAGTTCTTA. Its protein product is CASSLSSGSDEQFL. The V gene is TRBV11-3, the J gene TRBJ2-1; the match to TRBD2 covers 10 bases. Germline V gives CDR1 SGHNT, CDR2 YENEEA. The J segment lost 8 bases and the V segment lost 2 bases, leaving 3 bases of the junction unmatched. The CDR3 spans 14 residues.

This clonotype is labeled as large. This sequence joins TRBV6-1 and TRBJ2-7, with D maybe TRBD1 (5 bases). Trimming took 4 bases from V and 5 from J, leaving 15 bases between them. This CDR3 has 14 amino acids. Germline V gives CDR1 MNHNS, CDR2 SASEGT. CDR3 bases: TGTGCCAGCAGTGCCACCCCGACAGTGGACGAGCAGTACTTC. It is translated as CASSATPTVDEQYF.

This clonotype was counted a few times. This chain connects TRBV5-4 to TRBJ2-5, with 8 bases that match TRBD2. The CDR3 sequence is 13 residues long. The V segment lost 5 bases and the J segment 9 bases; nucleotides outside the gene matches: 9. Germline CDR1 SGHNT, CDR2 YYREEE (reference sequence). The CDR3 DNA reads TGTGCCAGCAGTTTGACGACTAGCGAAGCCCAGTACTTC. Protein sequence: CASSLTTSEAQYF.

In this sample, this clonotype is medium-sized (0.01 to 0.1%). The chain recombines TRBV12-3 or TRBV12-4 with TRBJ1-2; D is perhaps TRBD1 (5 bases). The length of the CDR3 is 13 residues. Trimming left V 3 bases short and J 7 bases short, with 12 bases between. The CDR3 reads CASSLGRVSGYTF. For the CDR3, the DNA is TGTGCCAGCAGTTTGGGCAGGGTCTCTGGCTACACCTTC.

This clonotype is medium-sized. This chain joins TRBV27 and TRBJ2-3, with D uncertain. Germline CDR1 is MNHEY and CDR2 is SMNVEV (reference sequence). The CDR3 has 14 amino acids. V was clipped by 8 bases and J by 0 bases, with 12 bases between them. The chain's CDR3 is CASALRYSTDTQYF. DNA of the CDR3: TGTGCCAGCGCCCTGAGGTATAGCACAGATACGCAGTATTTT.

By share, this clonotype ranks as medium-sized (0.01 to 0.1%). CDR3 nucleotides: TGTGCCATCAGTGGGGACAGCTCCTACGAGCAGTACTTC. It is translated as CAISGDSSYEQYF. V gene TRBV10-3 combines with J gene TRBJ2-7; 7 nucleotides agree with TRBD1. The junction had 0 bases not matched to a gene; V was cut back by 4 bases and J by 0 bases. CDR1 and CDR2 (germline): ENHRY, SYGVKD. The CDR3 extends over 13 amino acids.

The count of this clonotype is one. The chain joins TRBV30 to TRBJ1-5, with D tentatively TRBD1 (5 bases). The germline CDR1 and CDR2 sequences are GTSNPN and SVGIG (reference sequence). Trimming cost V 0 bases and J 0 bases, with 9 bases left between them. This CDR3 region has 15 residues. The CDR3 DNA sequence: TGTGCCTGGAGTGTAGGGGTATATAGCAATCAGCCCCAGCATTTT. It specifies CAWSVGVYSNQPQHF.

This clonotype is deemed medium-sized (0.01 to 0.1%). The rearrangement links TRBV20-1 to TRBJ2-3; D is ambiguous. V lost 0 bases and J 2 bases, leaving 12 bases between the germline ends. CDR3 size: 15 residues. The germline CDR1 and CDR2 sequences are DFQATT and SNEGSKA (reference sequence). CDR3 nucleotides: TGCAGTGCTAGAGATTCGCGTCTTAACACAGATACGCAGTATTTT. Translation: CSARDSRLNTDTQYF.

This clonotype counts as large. The CDR3 sequence is CASSFRGRGSPLHF. CDR3 nucleotide sequence: TGTGCCAGCAGCTTCCGGGGAAGGGGTTCACCCCTCCACTTT. The V gene is TRBV5-6, the J gene TRBJ1-6, with D tentatively TRBD1 (5 bases). The length of the CDR3 is 14 residues. V was pared by 2 bases and J by 9 bases, with 12 bases between. CDR1 SGHDT and CDR2 YYEEEE come from the germline V gene. The entire variable domain, with the rest obtained from reference TRBV5-6 and TRBJ1-6, is as follows: DAGVTQSPTHLIKTRGQQVTLRCSPKSGHDTVSWYQQALGQGPQFIFQYYEEEERQRGNFPDRFSGHQFPNYSSELNVNALLLGDSALYLCASSFRGRGSPLHFGNGTRLTVT.

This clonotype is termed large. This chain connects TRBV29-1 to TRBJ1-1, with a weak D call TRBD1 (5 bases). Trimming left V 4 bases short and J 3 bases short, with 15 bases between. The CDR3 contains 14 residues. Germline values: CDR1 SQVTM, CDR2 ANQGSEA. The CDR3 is CSVVRGGGDTEAFF. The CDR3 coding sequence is TGCAGCGTTGTACGGGGTGGGGGGGACACTGAAGCTTTCTTT.